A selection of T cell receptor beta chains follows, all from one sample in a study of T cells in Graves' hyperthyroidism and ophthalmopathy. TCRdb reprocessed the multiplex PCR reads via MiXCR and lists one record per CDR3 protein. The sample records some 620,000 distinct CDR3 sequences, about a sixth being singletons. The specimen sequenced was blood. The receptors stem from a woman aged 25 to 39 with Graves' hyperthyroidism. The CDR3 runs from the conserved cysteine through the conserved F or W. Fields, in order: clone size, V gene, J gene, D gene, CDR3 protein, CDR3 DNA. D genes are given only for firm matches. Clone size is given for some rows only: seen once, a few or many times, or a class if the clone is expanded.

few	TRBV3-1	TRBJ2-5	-	CASSRGGAGIVETQYF	TGTGCCAGCAGCCGGGGGGGCGCAGGGATCGTGGAGACCCAGTACTTC
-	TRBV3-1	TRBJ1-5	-	CASSPSEKGPHHF	TGTGCCAGCAGCCCTAGCGAAAAGGGACCGCACCATTTT
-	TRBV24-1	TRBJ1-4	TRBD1	CATSDPTGYRFF	TGTGCCACCAGTGACCCGACAGGGTATCGGTTTTTT
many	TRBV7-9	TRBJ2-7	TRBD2	CASSLTSGVDEQYF	TGTGCCAGCAGCTTAACTAGCGGCGTTGACGAGCAGTACTTC
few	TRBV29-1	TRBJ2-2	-	CSVLVSGELFF	TGCAGCGTCTTAGTATCCGGGGAGCTGTTTTTT
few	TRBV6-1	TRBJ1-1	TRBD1	CASSDSDRGRLDTEAFF	TGTGCCAGCAGTGATTCTGACAGGGGGCGGTTGGACACTGAAGCTTTCTTT
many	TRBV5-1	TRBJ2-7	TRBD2	CASSLWGTSGSEEQYF	TGCGCCAGCAGCTTGTGGGGGACTAGCGGGAGTGAGGAGCAGTACTTC
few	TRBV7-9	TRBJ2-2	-	CASSTRKGGTGELFF	TGTGCCAGCAGCACCCGTAAGGGAGGCACCGGGGAGCTGTTTTTT
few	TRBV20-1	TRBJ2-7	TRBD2	CSARGLAGALGEQYF	TGCAGTGCTAGAGGGTTAGCGGGAGCCCTGGGAGAGCAGTACTTC
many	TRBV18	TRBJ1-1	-	CASSPARGGNTEAFF	TGTGCCAGCTCACCAGCCAGAGGGGGAAACACTGAAGCTTTCTTT
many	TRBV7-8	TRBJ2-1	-	CASRKGQAHRNEQFF	TGTGCCAGCAGAAAGGGCCAAGCACACAGGAATGAGCAGTTCTTC
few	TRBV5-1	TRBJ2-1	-	CASSSLGTRDEQFF	TGCGCCAGCAGCAGCCTGGGGACGAGGGATGAGCAGTTCTTC
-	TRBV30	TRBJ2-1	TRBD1	CAWSKLGQGPPYNEQFF	TGTGCCTGGAGTAAATTAGGACAGGGTCCCCCCTACAATGAGCAGTTCTTC
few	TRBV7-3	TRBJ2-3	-	CASSSRVGGTDTQYF	TGTGCCAGCAGCTCACGAGTAGGGGGCACAGATACGCAGTATTTT
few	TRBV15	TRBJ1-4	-	CATSRERQGSNEKLFF	TGTGCCACCAGCAGAGAACGCCAGGGATCTAATGAAAAACTGTTTTTT
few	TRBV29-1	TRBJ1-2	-	CSVRDGNYGYTF	TGCAGCGTCCGGGACGGTAACTATGGCTACACCTTC
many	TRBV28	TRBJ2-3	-	CASSLGAGRLRFNTDTQYF	TGTGCCAGCAGTCTCGGAGCGGGTAGGCTTCGGTTTAACACAGATACGCAGTATTTT